The source of this TCR beta chain is a study of blood T cell repertoires in COVID-19. Looking at the study overall: Spain, Italy and the United States supplied samples that represented acute and convalescent COVID-19.

The CDR3 is 15 residues long. Germline V gene sequence: CDR1 SGHRS, CDR2 YFSETQ. V was trimmed by 0 bases and J by 0 bases, leaving 7 bases between them. While infection was still active, Seattle patients were enrolled and then followed longitudinally. Concerning this clone: The same CDR3 can be traced to other DNA sequences in this sample.

Original data processing: It was from reference gene primer amplification that nucleated cell counts were estimated. The method was immunoSEQ multiplex PCR; TCRdb's version includes in-frame clones alone and lacks a portion of them. That table gives V, J and clone size, and the DNA gave D and trimming. The sample shows over 250,000 clones, approximately 84% of them seen only once. This chain uses TRBV5-1 with TRBJ2-1, with D hard to call. The TCR originated in a human donor with COVID-19, enrolled during active disease. The donor label of this sample is uncertain. Material for sequencing was peripheral blood. CDR3 region: CASSLERSSYNEQFF. The CDR3, as DNA: TGCGCCAGCAGCTTGGAGAGGAGCTCCTACAATGAGCAGTTCTTC.